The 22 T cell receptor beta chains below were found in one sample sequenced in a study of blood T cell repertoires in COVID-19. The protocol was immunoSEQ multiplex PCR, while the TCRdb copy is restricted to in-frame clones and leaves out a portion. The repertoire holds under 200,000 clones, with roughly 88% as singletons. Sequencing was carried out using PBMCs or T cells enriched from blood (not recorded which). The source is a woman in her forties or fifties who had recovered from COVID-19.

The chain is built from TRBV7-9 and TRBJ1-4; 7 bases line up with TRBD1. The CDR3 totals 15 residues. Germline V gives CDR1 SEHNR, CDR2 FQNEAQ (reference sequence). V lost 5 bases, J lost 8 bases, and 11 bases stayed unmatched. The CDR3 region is CASSLVQGSYEKLFF. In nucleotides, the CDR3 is TGTGCCAGCAGCCTAGTACAGGGGAGTTACGAAAAACTGTTTTTT.

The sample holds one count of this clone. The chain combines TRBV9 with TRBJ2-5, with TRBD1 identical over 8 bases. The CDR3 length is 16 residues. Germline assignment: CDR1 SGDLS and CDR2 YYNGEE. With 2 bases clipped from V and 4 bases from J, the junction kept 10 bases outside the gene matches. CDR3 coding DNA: TGTGCCAGCAGCGTCCTTGACAGGGGAGGCGGAGAGACCCAGTACTTC. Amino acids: CASSVLDRGGGETQYF.

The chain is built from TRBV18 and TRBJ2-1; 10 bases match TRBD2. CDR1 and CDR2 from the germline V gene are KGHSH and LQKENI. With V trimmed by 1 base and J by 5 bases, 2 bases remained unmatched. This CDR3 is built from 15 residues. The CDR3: CASSPRSGGDNEQFF. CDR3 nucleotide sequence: TGTGCCAGCTCACCACGCAGCGGGGGGGACAATGAGCAGTTCTTC.

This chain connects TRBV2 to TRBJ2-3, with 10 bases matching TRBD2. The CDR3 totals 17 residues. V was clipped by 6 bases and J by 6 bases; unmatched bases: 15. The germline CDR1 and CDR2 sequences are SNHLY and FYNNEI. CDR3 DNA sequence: TGTGCCAGCAGAGAGCGGGTAGCGGGGGGCTCCGGGGATACGCAGTATTTT. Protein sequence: CASRERVAGGSGDTQYF.

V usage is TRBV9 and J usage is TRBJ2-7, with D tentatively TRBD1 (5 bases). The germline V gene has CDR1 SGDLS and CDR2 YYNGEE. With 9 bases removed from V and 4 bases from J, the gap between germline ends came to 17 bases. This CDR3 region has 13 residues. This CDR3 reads CATPGQIKYEQYF. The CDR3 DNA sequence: TGTGCCACCCCAGGACAAATAAAATACGAGCAGTACTTC.

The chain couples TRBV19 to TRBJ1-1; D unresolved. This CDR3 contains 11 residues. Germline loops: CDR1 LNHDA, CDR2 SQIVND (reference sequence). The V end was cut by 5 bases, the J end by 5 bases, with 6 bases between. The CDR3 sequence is CASSPGTEAFF. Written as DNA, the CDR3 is TGTGCCAGTAGTCCCGGGACTGAAGCTTTCTTT.

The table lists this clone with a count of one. This CDR3 reads CASSYPGTSGGETQYF. DNA for the CDR3: TGTGCCAGCAGTTACCCGGGGACTAGTGGGGGAGAGACCCAGTACTTC. The chain employs TRBV6-2 or TRBV6-3 and TRBJ2-5, with 8 bases lining up with TRBD2. CDR3 size: 16 residues. Trimming at V came to 2 bases and at J to 4 bases, leaving 9 bases not matched to a gene. The V gene's germline CDR1 is MNHEY and CDR2 SVGEGT.

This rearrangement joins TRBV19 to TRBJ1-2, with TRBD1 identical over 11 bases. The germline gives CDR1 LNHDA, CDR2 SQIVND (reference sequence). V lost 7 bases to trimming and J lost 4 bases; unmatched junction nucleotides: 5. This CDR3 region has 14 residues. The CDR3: CASNGQGAIYGYTF. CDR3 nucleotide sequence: TGTGCCAGTAACGGACAGGGGGCGATCTATGGCTACACCTTC.

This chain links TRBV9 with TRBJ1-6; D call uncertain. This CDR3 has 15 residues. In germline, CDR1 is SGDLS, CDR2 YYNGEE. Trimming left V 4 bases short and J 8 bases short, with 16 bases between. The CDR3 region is CASSPHSNSDSPLHF. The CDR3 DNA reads TGTGCCAGCAGCCCCCACTCCAATTCGGATTCACCCCTCCACTTT.

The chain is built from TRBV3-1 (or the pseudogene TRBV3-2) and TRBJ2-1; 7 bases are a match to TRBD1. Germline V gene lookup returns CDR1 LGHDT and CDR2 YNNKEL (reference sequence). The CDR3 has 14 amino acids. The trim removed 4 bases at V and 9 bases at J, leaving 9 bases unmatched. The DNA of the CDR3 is TGTGCCAGCAGCCTAATAACAGGGGTGGCTGAGCAGTTCTTC. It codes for CASSLITGVAEQFF.

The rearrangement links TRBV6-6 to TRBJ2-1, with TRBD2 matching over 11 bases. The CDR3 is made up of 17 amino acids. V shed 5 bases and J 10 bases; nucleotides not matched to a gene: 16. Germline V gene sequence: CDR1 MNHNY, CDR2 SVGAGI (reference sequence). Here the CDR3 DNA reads TGTGCCAGCAGTCCCCGGCTAGCGGGGGGAACTGGGTACGAGCAGTTCTTC. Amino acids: CASSPRLAGGTGYEQFF.

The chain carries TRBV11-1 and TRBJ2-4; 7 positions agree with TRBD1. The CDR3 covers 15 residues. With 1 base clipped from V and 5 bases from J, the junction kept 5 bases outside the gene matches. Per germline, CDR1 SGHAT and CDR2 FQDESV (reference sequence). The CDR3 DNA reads TGTGCCAGCAGCTTAGTAGGGACAGCAGAAAACATTCAGTACTTC. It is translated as CASSLVGTAENIQYF.

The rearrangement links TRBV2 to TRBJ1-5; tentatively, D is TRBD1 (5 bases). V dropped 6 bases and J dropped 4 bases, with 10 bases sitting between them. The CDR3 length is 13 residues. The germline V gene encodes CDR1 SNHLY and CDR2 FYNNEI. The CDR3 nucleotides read TGTGCCAGCAGGACAGAGAAAAATCAGCCCCAGCATTTT. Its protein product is CASRTEKNQPQHF. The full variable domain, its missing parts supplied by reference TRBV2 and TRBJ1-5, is EPEVTQTPSHQVTQMGQEVILRCVPISNHLYFYWYRQILGQKVEFLVSFYNNEISEKSEIFDDQFSVERPDGSNFTLKIRSTKLEDSAMYFCASRTEKNQPQHFGDGTRLSIL.

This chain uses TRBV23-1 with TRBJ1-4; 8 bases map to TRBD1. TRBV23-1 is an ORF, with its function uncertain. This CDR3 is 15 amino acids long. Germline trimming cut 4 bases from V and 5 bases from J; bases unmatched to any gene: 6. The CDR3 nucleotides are TGCGCCAGCAGTCCTGACAGGGGTTTAAATGAAAAACTGTTTTTT. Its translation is CASSPDRGLNEKLFF.

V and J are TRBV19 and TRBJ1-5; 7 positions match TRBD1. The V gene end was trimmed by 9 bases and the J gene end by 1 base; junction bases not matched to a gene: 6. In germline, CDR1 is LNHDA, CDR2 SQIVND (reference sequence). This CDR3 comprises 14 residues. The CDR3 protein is CASQGVWSNQPQHF. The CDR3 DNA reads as TGTGCCAGCCAGGGGGTCTGGAGCAATCAGCCCCAGCATTTT.

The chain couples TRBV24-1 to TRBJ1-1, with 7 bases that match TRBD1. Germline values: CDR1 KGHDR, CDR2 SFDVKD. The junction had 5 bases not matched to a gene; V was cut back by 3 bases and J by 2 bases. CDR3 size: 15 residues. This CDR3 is CATSDPQGGNTEAFF. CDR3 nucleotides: TGTGCCACCAGTGATCCCCAGGGGGGTAACACTGAAGCTTTCTTT.

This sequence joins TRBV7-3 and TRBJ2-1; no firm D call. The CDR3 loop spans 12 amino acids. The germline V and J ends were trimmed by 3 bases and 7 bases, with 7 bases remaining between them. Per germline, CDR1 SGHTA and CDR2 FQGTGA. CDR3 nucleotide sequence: TGTGCCAGCAGCTTGACTGGTAATGAGCAGTTCTTC. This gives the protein CASSLTGNEQFF. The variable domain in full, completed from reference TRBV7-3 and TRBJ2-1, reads GAGVSQTPSNKVTEKGKYVELRCDPISGHTALYWYRQSLGQGPEFLIYFQGTGAADDSGLPNDRFFAVRPEGSVSTLKIQRTERGDSAVYLCASSLTGNEQFFGPGTRLTVL.

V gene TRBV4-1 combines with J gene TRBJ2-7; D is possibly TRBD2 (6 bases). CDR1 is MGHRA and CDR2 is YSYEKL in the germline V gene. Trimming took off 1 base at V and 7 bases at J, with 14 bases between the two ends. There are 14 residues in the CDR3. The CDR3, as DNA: TGCGCCAGCAGCCAAGCGACCGGAGGGGTGGAGCAGTACTTC. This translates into CASSQATGGVEQYF.

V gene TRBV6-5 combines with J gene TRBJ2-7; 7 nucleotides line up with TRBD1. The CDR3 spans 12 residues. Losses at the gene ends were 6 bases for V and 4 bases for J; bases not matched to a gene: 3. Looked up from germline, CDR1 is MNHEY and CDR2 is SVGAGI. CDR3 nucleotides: TGTGCCAGCAGCAAACAGGGGTACGAGCAGTACTTC. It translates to CASSKQGYEQYF.

The CDR3 nucleotides are TGTGCCAGCAGCGGTCTTCGTAGCAGGGGGGACGGAAACACCATATATTTT. Protein sequence: CASSGLRSRGDGNTIYF. The chain uses TRBV11-2 and TRBJ1-3; 7 bases fit TRBD1. V shed 5 bases and J 4 bases; nucleotides not matched to a gene: 14. The CDR3 is 17 residues long. Germline loops: CDR1 SGHAT, CDR2 FQNNGV.

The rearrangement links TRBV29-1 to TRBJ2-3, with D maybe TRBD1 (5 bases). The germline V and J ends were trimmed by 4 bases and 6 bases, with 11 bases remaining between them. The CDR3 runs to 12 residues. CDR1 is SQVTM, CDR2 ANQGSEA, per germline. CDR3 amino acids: CSVAADSDTQYF. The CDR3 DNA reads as TGCAGCGTTGCGGCTGACAGTGATACGCAGTATTTT.

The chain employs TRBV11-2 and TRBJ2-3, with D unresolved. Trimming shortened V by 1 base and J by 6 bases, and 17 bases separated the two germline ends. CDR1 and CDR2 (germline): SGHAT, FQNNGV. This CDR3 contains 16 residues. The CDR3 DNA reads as TGTGCCAGCAGCTTAGCCTTCTCTCGCCGGTGGGATACGCAGTATTTT. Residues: CASSLAFSRRWDTQYF.